This T cell receptor (beta chain) was recovered during a study of tumor-infiltrating lymphocytes in primary liver carcinoma. On the study more broadly: Patients included men and women of 30 to 69 years. Maximum tumor diameters ranged from roughly 4.2 to 10 cm, stage T1-T3 N0M0. Study-wide results and limits: A significantly higher top-250-clone fraction was recorded for tumors than for blood (p = 0.039).

From about 20-30 mg of unsorted bulk tissue, DNA and RNA were co-extracted together. The authors made TCR beta cDNA from around 500 ng total RNA with a constant-region primer. Slightly modified ARM-PCR, run as three nested multiplex PCR rounds, produced the TCR beta libraries. TCRdb re-analysed the multiplex PCR reads in MiXCR, keeping a single row per CDR3 protein. This sample has 20,000 to 25,000 distinct CDR3 sequences, with approximately 70% found just once. A note on this clonotype: The antigen is undetermined.

The sequenced material came from liver tumor tissue from sampling region 1. The subset was: tumor region T1, superior pole. The sequence was obtained from a middle-aged man with primary liver carcinoma and hepatitis B virus infection.

The CDR3 reads CASSQTIALAGVTDTQYF. The CDR3 nucleotides read TGCGCCAGCAGCCAGACCATTGCCCTAGCGGGAGTCACCGATACGCAGTATTTT. The genes are TRBV4-1 and TRBJ2-3, with TRBD2 matching 10 bases. V lost 3 bases and J lost 6; bases outside the gene matches: 15. The germline V gene has CDR1 MGHRA and CDR2 YSYEKL. CDR3 length equals 18 residues.